These 2 T cell receptor beta chains were all obtained from the same sample, sequenced in a study of shared clonotypes between healthy human individuals. The assay was immunoSEQ multiplex PCR, and TCRdb's table has in-frame clones only and misses some. The data contain about 490,000 clones, 79% of them singletons. Source material: PBMCs. The receptors here all came from a middle-aged woman in good health. Some clones in this sample may be carry-over from other donors' samples.

The chain carries TRBV6-5 and TRBJ2-5, with a weak D call TRBD1 (5 bases). Trimming took 0 bases from V and 4 from J, leaving 12 bases between them. This CDR3 region has 15 residues. Germline-derived CDR1 and CDR2 are MNHEY and SVGAGI. Here the CDR3 DNA reads TGTGCCAGCAGTTACTCGGTTGCAGACAGAGAGACCCAGTACTTC. This sequence encodes CASSYSVADRETQYF.

The gene calls are TRBV4-3 and TRBJ2-7; 7 bases are shared with TRBD1. The CDR3 is 15 amino acids. Germline CDR1 reads LGHNA; CDR2 reads YSLEER. The trim removed 0 bases at V and 2 bases at J, leaving 4 bases unmatched. CDR3 bases: TGCGCCAGCAGCCAAGAAAGGGGGCCAACCTACGAGCAGTACTTC. Translation gives CASSQERGPTYEQYF.